Presented here are 13 T cell receptor beta chains from one specimen sequenced in a study of T cells in Graves' hyperthyroidism and ophthalmopathy. TCR beta CDR3 regions were amplified from RNA transcripts. HTBI primers drove first-round RT-PCR of the TCR CDR3. In TCRdb, the multiplex PCR reads were re-called with MiXCR into one record per CDR3 protein. The data hold roughly 200,000 distinct CDR3 sequences, with approximately 20% observed a single time. The sequenced sample consisted of blood. The receptors originated from a man aged 40-50 years with Graves' hyperthyroidism.

This chain connects TRBV19 to TRBJ1-1; no clear D gene. The CDR3 sequence is 13 residues long. Germline loops: CDR1 LNHDA, CDR2 SQIVND (reference sequence). Trimming stripped 4 bases from V and 1 base from J, with 7 bases between. CDR3 protein: CASSNHENTEAFF. CDR3 DNA sequence: TGTGCCAGTAGTAACCACGAGAACACTGAAGCTTTCTTT.

This clonotype occurred many times. The chain is built from TRBV7-9 and TRBJ2-2; 8 bases are shared with TRBD2. The CDR3 runs to 14 residues. CDR1 and CDR2 (germline): SEHNR, FQNEAQ (reference sequence). After removal of 7 bases from V and 6 bases from J, the junction contained 7 bases not matched to a gene. CDR3 region: CASTPTSVAGELFF. For the CDR3, the DNA is TGTGCCAGCACCCCGACTAGCGTGGCCGGGGAGCTGTTTTTT.

This clonotype was counted ten times or more. The rearrangement joins TRBV6-2 or TRBV6-3 to TRBJ1-1, with D possibly matching TRBD1 (6 bases). The V gene's germline CDR1 is MNHEY and CDR2 SVGEGT. The V gene lost 2 bases and the J gene lost 2 bases, with 18 bases spanning the gap. The CDR3 totals 17 residues. CDR3 in DNA: TGTGCCAGCAGTTACCAACCCGCCGGGACACTAAACACTGAAGCTTTCTTT. It is translated as CASSYQPAGTLNTEAFF.

The chain has TRBV7-9 and TRBJ1-1; TRBD1 might be the D (6 bases). This CDR3 has 14 amino acids. Germline V gene sequence: CDR1 SEHNR, CDR2 FQNEAQ (reference sequence). The V end lost 4 bases, the J end lost 7 bases, and 16 bases lay between the germline ends. This CDR3 reads CASSSQTGLGEAFF. CDR3 in DNA: TGTGCCAGCAGCTCTCAAACAGGGCTTGGTGAAGCTTTCTTT.

In its sample, this clonotype was seen many times. The gene calls are TRBV9 and TRBJ2-7; D remains ambiguous. Per germline, CDR1 SGDLS and CDR2 YYNGEE. This CDR3 spans 12 amino acids. Trimming removed 3 bases at V and 2 bases at J, with 6 bases between. CDR3 coding DNA: TGTGCCAGCAGCGCAGCCCCCTACGAGCAGTACTTC. Its protein product is CASSAAPYEQYF.

The gene calls are TRBV20-1 and TRBJ2-5; possibly TRBD1 for D (6 bases). The CDR3 consists of 13 residues. V was cut by 6 bases and J by 1 base, with 12 bases left in between. The V gene's germline CDR1 is DFQATT and CDR2 SNEGSKA (reference sequence). The CDR3 DNA sequence: TGCAGTGCCGTCAGGGGCCTCCAAGAGACCCAGTACTTC. Translating it yields CSAVRGLQETQYF.

There are many counts of this clonotype. The chain has TRBV6-6 and TRBJ1-2, with D perhaps TRBD1 (5 bases). This CDR3 has 13 residues. V was pared by 2 bases and J by 10 bases, with 14 bases between. The germline V gene has CDR1 MNHNY and CDR2 SVGAGI (reference sequence). Written as DNA, the CDR3 is TGTGCCAGCAGTTACCCGGACACGCGCAACTACACCTTC. Its protein is CASSYPDTRNYTF.

The chain joins TRBV30 to TRBJ2-7; D may correspond to TRBD1 or TRBD2 (5 bases each). This CDR3 contains 13 residues. Germline V gene data show CDR1 as GTSNPN and CDR2 as SVGIG (reference sequence). The V and J ends lost 2 bases and 2 bases respectively, with 10 bases between them. CDR3 in DNA: TGTGCCTGGAGTACCCAGGGAGCCTACGAGCAGTACTTC. Translation gives CAWSTQGAYEQYF.

Many counts were recorded for this clonotype. This chain connects TRBV11-2 to TRBJ2-1, with a weak D call TRBD2 (5 bases). Germline lookup yields CDR1 SGHAT and CDR2 FQNNGV. Deletions cut 4 bases from V and 2 bases from J, with 15 bases between. The CDR3 length is 16 residues. DNA of the CDR3: TGTGCCAGCAGCTCGTCCCCGAGGGATCCCTACAATGAGCAGTTCTTC. The encoded protein is CASSSSPRDPYNEQFF.

In this sample, this clonotype turned up many times. This chain joins TRBV7-2 and TRBJ1-1; no definite D call. V lost 5 bases to trimming and J lost 2 bases, with 12 bases between them. Germline lookup yields CDR1 SGHTA and CDR2 FQGNSA. CDR3 size: 14 residues. CDR3 sequence (DNA): TGTGCCAGCAGCGCCGGGATCTCCAACACTGAAGCTTTCTTT. Residues: CASSAGISNTEAFF.

This clonotype was seen ten or more times. The chain is built from TRBV27 and TRBJ2-7; D is possibly TRBD1 (5 bases). The CDR3 has 15 amino acids. CDR1 is MNHEY and CDR2 is SMNVEV in the germline V gene (reference sequence). The V gene lost 3 bases and the J gene lost 0 bases, with 12 bases spanning the gap. CDR3 amino acids: CASSLETASSYEQYF. The CDR3 DNA is TGTGCCAGCAGTTTGGAGACAGCAAGCTCCTACGAGCAGTACTTC.

This clonotype was counted at least ten times. The gene calls are TRBV7-2 and TRBJ2-3; 8 bases line up with TRBD2. Germline CDR1 reads SGHTA; CDR2 reads FQGNSA. CDR3 size: 15 residues. J gave up 3 bases and V 2 bases, and 4 bases lay outside the gene matches. Here the CDR3 reads CASSLTSGTTDTQYF. The CDR3 nucleotides are TGTGCCAGCAGCTTAACTAGCGGAACGACAGATACGCAGTATTTT.

This clonotype was picked up a small number of times. This chain connects TRBV29-1 to TRBJ2-2; D possibly corresponds to TRBD1 (6 bases). The CDR3 extends over 16 amino acids. Trimming left V 6 bases short and J 3 bases short, with 20 bases between. The germline V gene encodes CDR1 SQVTM and CDR2 ANQGSEA. The CDR3 DNA is TGCAGCGTGGGGGCACCCTCGGGCCTCGACACCGGGGAGCTGTTTTTT. This gives the protein CSVGAPSGLDTGELFF.